This T cell receptor (beta chain) was retrieved from a study of naive and memory T cell subsets. Study outcomes and limitations: Over 85% of naive TCR sequences appeared only once, unlike memory subsets. Naive and memory subsets had different power law exponents for TCR abundance.

Both TRBC1 and TRBC2 were covered by a beta constant-region primer of two equimolar oligonucleotides. Four rounds of PCR amplified the ligated cDNA using nested alpha and beta constant-region primers plus SP2. TCRdb fed the UMI-ligation and nested PCR reads into MiXCR, producing one record per CDR3 protein. This sample yields 4,000 or so distinct CDR3 sequences, of which around 5.2% are seen a single time; around 26% belongs to the top ten. This clonotype was recorded many times. The antigen remains undetermined. The CDR3 runs 16 residues. The germline CDR1 and CDR2 sequences are MNHEY and SMNVEV (reference sequence). Deletions cut 0 bases from V and 4 bases from J, with 13 bases between.

This clonotype was sampled from a human donor in good health. The genes are TRBV27 and TRBJ2-1; D is perhaps TRBD2 (6 bases). Sample: effector memory CD8+ T cells from blood. Stated subset: effector memory, CD45RA- CD27-. The CDR3 is CASSLSGLASYNEQFF. The CDR3 DNA reads as TGTGCCAGCAGTTTATCAGGTCTAGCGAGTTACAATGAGCAGTTCTTC.